A single sample gave rise to the 20 T cell receptor beta chains below, sequenced in a study of neurological immune-mediated disorders. TCRdb ran MiXCR on the 5' RACE reads and lists one entry per CDR3 protein. The sample has tens of thousands of distinct CDR3 sequences; 9.4% are singletons. What was sequenced was PBMCs. The source is a man aged 45-60 years in good health.

This clonotype has a count of ten or more. This chain connects TRBV5-6 to TRBJ2-7; perhaps D is TRBD1 or TRBD2 (6 bases each). V lost 4 bases, J lost 7 bases, and 12 bases lay in between. The CDR3 length is 12 residues. Germline CDR1 and CDR2: SGHDT and YYEEEE. The CDR3 is CASSPGAREQYF. For the CDR3, the DNA is TGTGCCAGCAGCCCGGGGGCCCGGGAGCAGTACTTC.

This clonotype was picked up many times. The rearrangement links TRBV29-1 to TRBJ2-2; TRBD2 aligns across 12 bases. The germline CDR1 and CDR2 sequences are SQVTM and ANQGSEA. V shed 7 bases and J 1 base; nucleotides not matched to a gene: 7. The CDR3 spans 16 residues. The CDR3 here is CSALAGGPENTGELFF. The CDR3 nucleotides are TGCAGCGCCCTAGCGGGAGGGCCGGAGAACACCGGGGAGCTGTTTTTT.

This clonotype was recorded at least ten times. Here the CDR3 reads CASSLIRVVEKLFF. DNA for the CDR3: TGTGCCAGCAGTTTAATCAGGGTTGTTGAAAAACTGTTTTTT. This chain uses TRBV28 with TRBJ1-4; tentatively, D is TRBD1 (5 bases). Deletions cut 2 bases from V and 7 bases from J, with 11 bases between. The CDR3 runs to 14 residues. CDR1 MDHEN and CDR2 SYDVKM come from the germline V gene. Combining the CDR3 with reference TRBV28 and TRBJ1-4 gives the whole variable domain DVKVTQSSRYLVKRTGEKVFLECVQDMDHENMFWYRQDPGLGLRLIYFSYDVKMKEKGDIPEGYSVSREKKERFSLILESASTNQTSMYLCASSLIRVVEKLFFGSGTQLSVL.

This clonotype was recorded many times. This chain joins TRBV5-1 and TRBJ1-4; 8 nucleotides match TRBD1. The J segment lost 8 bases and the V segment lost 2 bases, leaving 8 bases of the junction unmatched. CDR3 size: 15 residues. CDR1 and CDR2 (germline): SGHRS, YFSETQ. The CDR3 loop is CASSFGTGLVEKLFF. For the CDR3, the DNA is TGCGCCAGCAGCTTCGGGACAGGCCTCGTGGAAAAACTGTTTTTT.

A remark on this clonotype: This may come from a read error, since a much larger clone is one base off. Since no conserved phenylalanine or tryptophan closes the CDR3, a read error is the likely cause. The CDR3 coding sequence is TGTGCCAGCAGCTCCACCCACACCGGGGAGCTGTTTTCT. Translating gives CASSSTHTGELFS. The gene calls are TRBV7-2 and TRBJ2-2; no firm D call. The V and J ends lost 4 bases and 3 bases respectively, with 6 bases between them. Germline V gives CDR1 SGHTA, CDR2 FQGNSA. CDR3 length equals 13 residues.

There are many counts of this clonotype. This chain's CDR3 is CSVGPSAEAFF. DNA for the CDR3: TGCAGCGTTGGCCCCTCAGCTGAAGCTTTCTTT. V and J are TRBV29-1 and TRBJ1-1, with D unresolved. V was trimmed by 4 bases and J by 6 bases, leaving 9 bases between them. The CDR3 spans 11 residues. CDR1 and CDR2 (germline): SQVTM, ANQGSEA. The whole variable domain, remainder taken from reference TRBV29-1 and TRBJ1-1, is SAVISQKPSRDICQRGTSLTIQCQVDSQVTMMFWYRQQPGQSLTLIATANQGSEATYESGFVIDKFPISRPNLTFSTLTVSNMSPEDSSIYLCSVGPSAEAFFGQGTRLTVV.

The chain combines TRBV12-3 or TRBV12-4 with TRBJ2-5; 8 nucleotides line up with TRBD1. Unmatched junction bases numbered 5, after V lost 6 bases and J lost 5 bases. The CDR3 contains 13 residues. This chain's CDR3 is CASRGTGRETQYF. CDR3 sequence (DNA): TGTGCCAGCAGGGGGACAGGTCGGGAGACCCAGTACTTC.

This clonotype came up many times. The chain combines TRBV12-3 or TRBV12-4 with TRBJ1-6, with D tentatively TRBD1 (6 bases). The CDR3 covers 15 residues. With 6 bases removed from V and 7 bases from J, the gap between germline ends came to 16 bases. The CDR3 spells CASRTSGTRNSPLHF. For the CDR3, the DNA is TGTGCCAGCAGAACATCCGGGACACGAAATTCACCCCTCCACTTT.

This clonotype showed up many times. The V gene is TRBV7-2, the J gene TRBJ2-7; 8 nucleotides line up with TRBD2. This CDR3 has 13 amino acids. Trimming took 5 bases from V and 4 from J; bases not matched to a gene: 4. Germline CDR1 reads SGHTA; CDR2 reads FQGNSA. The CDR3 sequence is CASSRSGRYEQYF. In nucleotides, the CDR3 is TGTGCCAGCAGCCGGAGCGGGAGATACGAGCAGTACTTC.

At least ten counts were recorded for this clonotype. This sequence joins TRBV15 and TRBJ2-5; perhaps TRBD2 as D (6 bases). Trimming took off 4 bases at V and 5 bases at J, with 20 bases between the two ends. The germline V gene has CDR1 LNHNV and CDR2 YYDKDF (reference sequence). This CDR3 has 16 residues. The CDR3 DNA sequence: TGTGCCACCAGCACCGGGACTCCGAAAGGAGGGGAGACCCAGTACTTC. It encodes CATSTGTPKGGETQYF.

The table lists this clonotype with many counts. The chain joins TRBV6-5 to TRBJ2-1; D ambiguous. The CDR3 length is 12 residues. Trimming stripped 2 bases from V and 9 bases from J, with 8 bases between. The V gene's germline CDR1 is MNHEY and CDR2 SVGAGI. CDR3 region: CASSYVIGEQFF. CDR3 DNA sequence: TGTGCCAGCAGTTACGTAATAGGTGAGCAGTTCTTC.

This clonotype was observed at least ten times. This chain joins TRBV7-2 and TRBJ2-7; the match to TRBD2 covers 7 bases. V shed 5 bases, J shed 1 base, and the junction held 14 bases outside the gene matches. The CDR3 has 17 residues. Germline V gene data show CDR1 as SGHTA and CDR2 as FQGNSA. The CDR3 bases are TGTGCCAGCAGCCGTCGCGGTAGCGGGCTTACTTCCTACGAGCAGTACTTC. Encoded protein: CASSRRGSGLTSYEQYF.

This clonotype has more than one count but fewer than ten. The rearrangement uses TRBV24-1 and TRBJ2-1; tentatively, D is TRBD1 or TRBD2 (5 bases each). Germline CDR1 reads KGHDR; CDR2 reads SFDVKD. Trimming left V 5 bases short and J 5 bases short, with 15 bases between. This CDR3 has 15 residues. The DNA for the CDR3 is TGTGCCACCAGTGCCCGGGGCTTGTCGAACAATGAGCAGTTCTTC. The encoded protein is CATSARGLSNNEQFF.

This clonotype was counted many times. V is TRBV28 and J is TRBJ1-5; TRBD1 might be the D (5 bases). V lost 4 bases to trimming and J lost 2 bases, with 12 bases between them. This CDR3 contains 15 residues. Germline lookup yields CDR1 MDHEN and CDR2 SYDVKM. CDR3 nucleotides: TGTGCCAGCAGTTCCCAGGGTGGAGGCAATCAGCCCCAGCATTTT. It encodes CASSSQGGGNQPQHF.

This clonotype has a count of ten or more. The chain is built from TRBV7-9 and TRBJ2-2; the match to TRBD1 covers 7 bases. This CDR3 is built from 15 residues. Germline V gene sequence: CDR1 SEHNR, CDR2 FQNEAQ (reference sequence). Trimming at V came to 5 bases and at J to 1 base, leaving 4 bases not matched to a gene. This chain's CDR3 is CASSETGQNTGELFF. DNA for the CDR3: TGTGCCAGCAGCGAGACAGGGCAGAACACCGGGGAGCTGTTTTTT.

This clonotype was found many times. The chain recombines TRBV7-2 with TRBJ2-7; TRBD1 matches at 11 bases. CDR1 and CDR2 (germline): SGHTA, FQGNSA. This CDR3 has 17 amino acids. J gave up 2 bases and V 1 base, and 7 bases lay outside the gene matches. The CDR3 coding sequence is TGTGCCAGCAGCTTAGTAGGCGGACAGGGGGCAGCCTACGAGCAGTACTTC. It translates to CASSLVGGQGAAYEQYF.

This clonotype has at least ten counts. The rearrangement uses TRBV9 and TRBJ2-1; D is perhaps TRBD1 (6 bases). Germline lookup yields CDR1 SGDLS and CDR2 YYNGEE. V shed 3 bases and J shed 9 bases, with 16 bases lying between them. This CDR3 has 14 residues. In nucleotides, the CDR3 is TGTGCCAGCAGCGCCCGACAGGTTAATGGTGAGCAGTTCTTC. Translated, it gives CASSARQVNGEQFF.

This clonotype was observed many times. The CDR3 loop is CASSLIGTQYF. CDR3 in DNA: TGTGCCAGCAGCTTGATCGGGACCCAGTACTTC. The chain joins TRBV7-2 to TRBJ2-5, with D unclear. Germline V gene sequence: CDR1 SGHTA, CDR2 FQGNSA. The length of the CDR3 is 11 residues. Trimming removed 3 bases from V and 7 bases from J, with 6 bases in between.

This clonotype occurred many times. The chain recombines TRBV7-8 with TRBJ2-3; possibly TRBD2 for D (5 bases). V lost 3 bases to trimming and J lost 5 bases, with 18 bases between them. Germline lookup yields CDR1 SGHVS and CDR2 FQNEAQ. This CDR3 region has 16 residues. In nucleotides, the CDR3 is TGTGCCAGCAGCTTTAGGCCTCGAGGGAGTGGAGATACGCAGTATTTT. Protein product: CASSFRPRGSGDTQYF.

This clonotype was seen ten or more times. V usage is TRBV9 and J usage is TRBJ2-1; 9 bases map to TRBD1. J gave up 4 bases and V 1 base, and 6 bases lay outside the gene matches. CDR1 is SGDLS and CDR2 is YYNGEE in the germline V gene. CDR3 length: 16 residues. The CDR3 DNA is TGTGCCAGCAGCGTATACGGACAGGGGATTTACAATGAGCAGTTCTTC. It yields the protein CASSVYGQGIYNEQFF. The whole variable domain, filled in from reference TRBV9 and TRBJ2-1, reads DSGVTQTPKHLITATGQRVTLRCSPRSGDLSVYWYQQSLDQGLQFLIQYYNGEERAKGNILERFSAQQFPDLHSELNLSSLELGDSALYFCASSVYGQGIYNEQFFGPGTRLTVL.